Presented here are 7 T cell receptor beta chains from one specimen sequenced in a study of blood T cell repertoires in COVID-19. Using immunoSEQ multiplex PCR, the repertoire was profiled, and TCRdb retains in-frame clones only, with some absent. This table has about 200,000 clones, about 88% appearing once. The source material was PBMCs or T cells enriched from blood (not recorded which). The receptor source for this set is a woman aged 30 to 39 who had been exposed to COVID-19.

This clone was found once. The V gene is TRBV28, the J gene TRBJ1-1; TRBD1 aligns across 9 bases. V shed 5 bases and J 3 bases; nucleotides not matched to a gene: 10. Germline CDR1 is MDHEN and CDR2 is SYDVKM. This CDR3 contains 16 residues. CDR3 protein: CASSLPTGGVYTEAFF. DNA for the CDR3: TGTGCCAGCAGTCTCCCTACAGGGGGCGTTTACACTGAAGCTTTCTTT. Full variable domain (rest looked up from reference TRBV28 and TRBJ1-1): DVKVTQSSRYLVKRTGEKVFLECVQDMDHENMFWYRQDPGLGLRLIYFSYDVKMKEKGDIPEGYSVSREKKERFSLILESASTNQTSMYLCASSLPTGGVYTEAFFGQGTRLTVV.

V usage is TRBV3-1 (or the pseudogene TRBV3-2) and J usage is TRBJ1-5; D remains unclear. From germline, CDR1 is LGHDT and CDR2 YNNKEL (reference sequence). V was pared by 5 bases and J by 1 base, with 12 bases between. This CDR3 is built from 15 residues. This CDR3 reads CASSNSDTSNQPQHF. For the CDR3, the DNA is TGTGCCAGCAGCAACTCCGACACCAGCAATCAGCCCCAGCATTTT.

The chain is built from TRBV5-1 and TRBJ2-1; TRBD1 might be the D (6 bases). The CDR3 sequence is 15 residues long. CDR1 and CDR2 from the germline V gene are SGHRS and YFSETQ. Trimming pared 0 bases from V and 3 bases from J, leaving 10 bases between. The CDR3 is CASSLAGEIYNEQFF. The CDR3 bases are TGCGCCAGCAGCTTGGCAGGGGAAATCTACAATGAGCAGTTCTTC.

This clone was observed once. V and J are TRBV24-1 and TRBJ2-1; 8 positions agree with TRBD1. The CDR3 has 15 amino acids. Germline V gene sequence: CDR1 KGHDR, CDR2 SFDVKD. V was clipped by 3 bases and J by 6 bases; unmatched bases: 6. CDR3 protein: CATSDTGGIGNEQFF. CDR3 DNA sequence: TGTGCCACCAGTGATACAGGGGGAATCGGCAATGAGCAGTTCTTC.

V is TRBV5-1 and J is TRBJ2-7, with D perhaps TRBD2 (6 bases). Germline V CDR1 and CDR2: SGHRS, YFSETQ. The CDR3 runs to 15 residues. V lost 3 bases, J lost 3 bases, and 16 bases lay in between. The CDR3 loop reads CASSWGGRQIYEQYF. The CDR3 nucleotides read TGCGCCAGCAGCTGGGGTGGGAGGCAGATCTACGAGCAGTACTTC.

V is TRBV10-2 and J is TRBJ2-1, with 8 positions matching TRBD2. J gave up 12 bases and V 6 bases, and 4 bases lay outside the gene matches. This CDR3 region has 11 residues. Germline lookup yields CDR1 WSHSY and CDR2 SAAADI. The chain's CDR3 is CASRRGDTQFF. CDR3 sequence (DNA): TGCGCCAGCAGGCGGGGGGATACGCAGTTCTTC.

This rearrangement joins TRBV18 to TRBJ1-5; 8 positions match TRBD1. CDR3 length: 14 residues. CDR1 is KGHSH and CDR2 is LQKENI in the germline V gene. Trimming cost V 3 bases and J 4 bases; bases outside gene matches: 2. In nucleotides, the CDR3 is TGTGCCAGCTCACCCGACAGGGGTAATCAGCCCCAGCATTTT. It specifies CASSPDRGNQPQHF.